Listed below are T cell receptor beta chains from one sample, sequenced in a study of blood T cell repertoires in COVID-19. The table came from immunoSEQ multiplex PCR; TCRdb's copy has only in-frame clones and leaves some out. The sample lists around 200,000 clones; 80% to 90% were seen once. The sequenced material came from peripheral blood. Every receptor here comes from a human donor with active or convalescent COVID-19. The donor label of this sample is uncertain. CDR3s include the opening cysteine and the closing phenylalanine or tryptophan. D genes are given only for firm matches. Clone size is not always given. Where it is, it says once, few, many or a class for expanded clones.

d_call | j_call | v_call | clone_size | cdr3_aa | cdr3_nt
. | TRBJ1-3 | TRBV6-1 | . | CASSDEGSPSGNTIYF | TGTGCCAGCAGTGATGAGGGTTCACCCTCTGGAAACACCATATATTTT
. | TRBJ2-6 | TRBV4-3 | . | CASSPRESGANVLTF | TGCGCCAGCAGCCCTAGGGAGTCTGGGGCCAACGTCCTGACTTTC
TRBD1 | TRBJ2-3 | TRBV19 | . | CASSSRGTGGTDTQYF | TGTGCCAGTAGTTCACGTGGGACAGGGGGCACAGATACGCAGTATTTT
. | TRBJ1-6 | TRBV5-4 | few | CASSSTQGNSPLHF | TGTGCCAGCAGCTCGACACAGGGTAATTCACCCCTCCACTTT
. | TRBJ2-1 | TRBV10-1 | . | CASSGGRGKGEQFF | TGCGCCAGCAGTGGGGGCCGGGGGAAGGGTGAGCAGTTCTTC
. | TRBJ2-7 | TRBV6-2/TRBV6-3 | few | CASSYSGTPYEQYF | TGTGCCAGCAGTTACTCGGGGACACCCTACGAGCAGTACTTC
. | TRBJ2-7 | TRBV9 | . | CASSVTGLSYEQYF | TGTGCCAGCAGCGTGACAGGTCTCTCCTACGAGCAGTACTTC
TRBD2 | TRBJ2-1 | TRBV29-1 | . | CSVVTGTSGSIAYNEQFF | TGCAGCGTCGTCACCGGGACTAGCGGGAGTATCGCCTACAATGAGCAGTTCTTC
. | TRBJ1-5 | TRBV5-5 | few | CASSWTVGNQPQHF | TGTGCCAGCAGCTGGACAGTGGGGAATCAGCCCCAGCATTTT
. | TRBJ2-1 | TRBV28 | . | CASSSATGSSYNEQFF | TGTGCCAGCAGTTCGGCTACAGGGTCTTCCTACAATGAGCAGTTCTTC
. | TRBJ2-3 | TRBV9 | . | CASSVEGLYTDTQYF | TGTGCCAGCAGCGTAGAGGGACTTTACACAGATACGCAGTATTTT
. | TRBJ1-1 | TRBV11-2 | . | CASSLEQVITRTEAFF | TGTGCCAGCAGCTTAGAACAGGTAATAACAAGGACTGAAGCTTTCTTT
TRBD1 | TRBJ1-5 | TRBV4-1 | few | CASSLLQGELNQPQHF | TGCGCCAGCAGCCTATTACAGGGGGAACTCAATCAGCCCCAGCATTTT
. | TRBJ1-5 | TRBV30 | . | CAWSVSGNQPQHF | TGTGCCTGGAGTGTCTCTGGCAATCAGCCCCAGCATTTT
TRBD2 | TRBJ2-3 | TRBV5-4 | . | CASSFRLAGDTQYF | TGTGCCAGCAGCTTTCGGCTAGCGGGTGATACGCAGTATTTT
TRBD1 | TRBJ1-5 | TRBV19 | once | CASSLGDRGGYSNQPQHF | TGTGCCAGTAGTCTTGGGGACAGGGGTGGATATAGCAATCAGCCCCAGCATTTT
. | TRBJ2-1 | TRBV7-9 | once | CASSFQLAPPVVQFF | TGTGCCAGCAGCTTCCAACTAGCCCCTCCGGTTGTGCAGTTCTTC
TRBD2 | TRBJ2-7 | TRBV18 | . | CASSMGLADYEQYF | TGTGCCAGCTCGATGGGACTAGCGGATTACGAGCAGTACTTC
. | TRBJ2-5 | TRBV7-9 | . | CASSLEGRFGTQYF | TGTGCCAGCAGCTTAGAGGGGCGATTTGGGACCCAGTACTTC
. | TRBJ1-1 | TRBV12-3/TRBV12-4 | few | CASSPGTPGEAFF | TGTGCCAGCAGCCCGGGGACACCAGGGGAAGCTTTCTTT
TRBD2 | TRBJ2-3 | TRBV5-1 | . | CASRPGPGLAVSSTDTQYF | TGCGCCAGCAGACCCGGGCCGGGACTAGCGGTCTCTAGCACAGATACGCAGTATTTT
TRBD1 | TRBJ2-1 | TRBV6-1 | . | CASSDRTGGNEQFF | TGTGCCAGCAGTGACCGGACAGGGGGTAATGAGCAGTTCTTC
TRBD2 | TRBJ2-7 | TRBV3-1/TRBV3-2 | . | CASPTSGDLIAYEQYF | TGTGCCAGTCCGACTAGCGGGGACCTGATCGCCTACGAGCAGTACTTC
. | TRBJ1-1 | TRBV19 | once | CASSMAAGKETEAFF | TGTGCCAGTAGTATGGCCGCAGGGAAGGAGACTGAAGCTTTCTTT
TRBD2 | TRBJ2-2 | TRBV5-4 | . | CASSIPSSGVLRTGELFF | TGTGCCAGCAGCATACCGAGTAGCGGGGTGTTGCGGACCGGGGAGCTGTTTTTT
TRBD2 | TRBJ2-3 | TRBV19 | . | CASSRGLAGGPGTDTQYF | TGTGCCAGTAGTAGGGGACTAGCGGGAGGGCCTGGCACAGATACGCAGTATTTT
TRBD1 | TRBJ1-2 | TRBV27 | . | CASRRDRATPNYGYTF | TGTGCCAGCCGACGGGACAGGGCTACTCCTAACTATGGCTACACCTTC
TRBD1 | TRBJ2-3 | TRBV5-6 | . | CASTTGGSGRAPQYF | TGTGCCAGCACCACAGGGGGCAGTGGGAGGGCCCCGCAGTATTTT
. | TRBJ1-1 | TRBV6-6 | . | CASSYSPTEIEAFF | TGTGCCAGCAGTTACTCCCCGACAGAGATCGAAGCTTTCTTT
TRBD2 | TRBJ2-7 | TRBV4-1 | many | CASSQVSGRQYYEQYF | TGCGCCAGCAGCCAAGTTAGCGGGAGGCAATACTACGAGCAGTACTTC
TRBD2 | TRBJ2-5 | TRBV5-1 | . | CASSFGLAGVETQYF | TGCGCCAGCAGCTTCGGACTAGCGGGAGTAGAGACCCAGTACTTC
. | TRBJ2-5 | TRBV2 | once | CASTYHLQETQYF | TGTGCCAGCACCTACCACCTTCAAGAGACCCAGTACTTC
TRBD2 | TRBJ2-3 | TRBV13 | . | CASSQPGAGGADTQYF | TGTGCCAGCAGTCAGCCAGGGGCGGGAGGTGCAGATACGCAGTATTTT
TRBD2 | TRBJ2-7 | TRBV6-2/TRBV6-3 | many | CASSQTSGGKYEQYF | TGTGCCAGCAGTCAGACTAGCGGGGGGAAGTACGAGCAGTACTTC
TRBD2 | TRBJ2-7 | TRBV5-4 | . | CASSKGTGRAFYEQYF | TGTGCCAGCAGCAAGGGAACGGGGAGGGCCTTCTACGAGCAGTACTTC
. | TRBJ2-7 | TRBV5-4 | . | CASSLGQAGSSYEQYF | TGTGCCAGCAGCTTGGGACAGGCAGGGAGCTCCTACGAGCAGTACTTC
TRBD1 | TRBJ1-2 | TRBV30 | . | CAWTRGQDRGGYTF | TGTGCCTGGACTAGGGGACAGGATCGGGGTGGCTACACCTTC